This passage covers 4 T cell receptor beta chains from one sample sequenced in a study of T cells in women clearing cervical HPV infection. Data came from immunoSEQ multiplex PCR; TCRdb stores just in-frame clones and leaves some out. The specimen's table records some 19,000 clones. The sample was blood buffy coat. The origin of the receptors is a woman between 18 and 70 years old with a cervical HPV16 infection that either progressed to CIN3+ or cleared (not recorded which).

This CDR3 reads CASSPSGGIYEQYF. The sequenced CDR3 bases are TGTGCCAGCAGTCCTAGCGGGGGAATCTACGAG. The chain joins TRBV6-2 or TRBV6-3 to TRBJ2-7, with 10 bases matching TRBD2. With the read ending 3 residues before the CDR3 end, the germline J gene is used to fill in that end. Trimming removed 5 bases from V and 3 bases from J; junction bases left unmatched: 4. This CDR3 is built from 14 residues. Germline CDR1 is MNHEY and CDR2 is SVGEGT.

Points on this clone: The sequenced fragment ends 3 residues before the CDR3 boundary, so the rest is inferred from the germline J gene. The chain links TRBV23-1 to TRBJ1-5; D remains unclear. TRBV23-1 is sorted into the ORF group, with uncertain function. The CDR3 runs 15 residues. The V end was cut by 1 base, the J end by 4 bases, with 11 bases between. Partial CDR3 DNA: TGCGCCAGCAGTCAATTAAGGCAGAAAAATCAGCCC. Translation: CASSQLRQKNQP. The entire CDR3 protein is CASSQLRQKNQPQHF.

Worth noting for this clone: The CDR3 end is not reached by the read, which stops 3 residues before it; the germline J gene fills it in. The chain carries TRBV7-2 and TRBJ2-3, with a possible D match to TRBD2 (5 bases). The CDR3 runs 13 residues. The germline V and J ends were trimmed by 7 bases and 4 bases, with 12 bases remaining between them. CDR1 and CDR2 (germline): SGHTA, FQGNSA. The DNA read from the CDR3 is TGTGCCAGCAAAAGCGGTTGGGCAGATACG. It specifies CASKSGWADT. The whole CDR3 sequence is CASKSGWADTQYF.

Note on this clone: The read is 3 residues too short to cover the CDR3 end, so that end is filled in from the germline J gene. V is TRBV5-6 and J is TRBJ2-2, with a weak D call TRBD1 (6 bases). This CDR3 is built from 14 residues. Germline CDR1 and CDR2: SGHDT and YYEEEE. The CDR3 spells CASSFLRGNSPLFF. The part of the CDR3 DNA that was read is TGTGCCAGCAGCTTTCTCAGGGGTAATTCACCG.